The subject of this entry is one TCR beta chain. As handled by the study authors: Reference gene primer amplification yielded estimated nucleated cell counts. TCRdb keeps only in-frame clones here, not all; method: immunoSEQ multiplex PCR. V and J calls and clone size are copied from that table; D and trimming were computed from the DNA. The sample has roughly 240,000 clones, roughly nine tenths seen once. The data were taken from a study of blood T cell repertoires in COVID-19. Across the study: Some COVID-19 samples were acute and others convalescent; all came from the United States, Italy and Spain.

The CDR3 spans 16 residues. The V gene end was trimmed by 4 bases and the J gene end by 4 bases; junction bases not matched to a gene: 5. The germline V gene has CDR1 MNHEY and CDR2 SVGEGT. This sequence was found in a woman aged 60 to 75 who had recovered from COVID-19. This chain uses TRBV6-2 or TRBV6-3 with TRBJ2-2, with TRBD2 matching 11 bases. What was sequenced was peripheral blood. CDR3 nucleotide sequence: TGTGCCAGCAGTTCGGCTAGCGGGGGGTTCACCGGGGAGCTGTTTTTT. Amino acid sequence: CASSSASGGFTGELFF.